These 23 T cell receptor beta chains originate from one sample sequenced in a study of radiotherapy plus CTLA-4 blockade in lung cancer. This table comes from immunoSEQ multiplex PCR, and its TCRdb copy is limited to in-frame clones, with some not included. Here the sample spans around 85,000 clones, 70% to 90% being singletons. The specimen comprised peripheral blood, sampled from a patient treated with radiotherapy plus ipilimumab. These receptor sequences come from a human donor with non-small cell lung cancer who had a partial response to radiotherapy plus ipilimumab.

The chain carries TRBV6-1 and TRBJ1-5; D perhaps matches TRBD1 (5 bases). CDR1 and CDR2 from the germline V gene are MNHNS and SASEGT. This CDR3 region has 17 residues. V was cut by 2 bases and J by 10 bases, with 24 bases left in between. The CDR3 nucleotides read TGTGCCAGCAGTGAATCGGGGGGACCGACCTTCGGGCAACCCCAGCATTTT. Protein: CASSESGGPTFGQPQHF.

The gene calls are TRBV9 and TRBJ1-6, with 11 bases fitting TRBD1. Germline CDR1 and CDR2: SGDLS and YYNGEE. The CDR3 consists of 17 residues. V dropped 4 bases and J dropped 1; count of bases not matched to a gene: 4. CDR3 in amino acids: CASSLGQGASYNSPLHF. The CDR3 nucleotides read TGTGCCAGCAGCCTCGGACAGGGGGCTTCCTATAATTCACCCCTCCACTTT.

The chain couples TRBV7-2 to TRBJ2-1; no firm D call. The CDR3 extends over 13 amino acids. Trimming removed 3 bases at V and 6 bases at J, with 9 bases between. Germline V gene lookup returns CDR1 SGHTA and CDR2 FQGNSA. The CDR3 sequence is CASSFRSVNEQFF. The CDR3 region has the DNA TGTGCCAGCAGCTTTAGGAGCGTCAATGAGCAGTTCTTC.

The chain employs TRBV6-1 and TRBJ1-1, with 8 nucleotides matching TRBD1. The CDR3 consists of 15 residues. Germline lookup yields CDR1 MNHNS and CDR2 SASEGT. With 7 bases clipped from V and 1 base from J, the junction kept 8 bases outside the gene matches. CDR3 amino acids: CASTSTGTGNTEAFF. The CDR3 bases are TGTGCCAGCACTTCCACCGGGACAGGGAACACTGAAGCTTTCTTT.

This clone was detected once. The V and J genes are TRBV5-5 and TRBJ2-3; D is undetermined. The V end was cut by 2 bases, the J end by 0 bases, with 19 bases between. This CDR3 is built from 18 residues. Germline lookup yields CDR1 SGHKS and CDR2 YYEKEE (reference sequence). The CDR3 DNA follows: TGTGCCAGCAGCTTAATGGAGAACTTAAGACCTAGCACAGATACGCAGTATTTT. Translated: CASSLMENLRPSTDTQYF.

The chain carries TRBV28 and TRBJ2-1; D may be TRBD1 (5 bases). V was trimmed by 5 bases and J by 10 bases, leaving 18 bases between them. The CDR3 is made up of 14 amino acids. Germline V CDR1 and CDR2: MDHEN, SYDVKM. Written as DNA, the CDR3 is TGTGCCAGCAGTGGTCGGTTGGGGCCATGGGAGCAGTTCTTC. Residues: CASSGRLGPWEQFF.

For the CDR3, the DNA is TGTGCCAGCAAGGGGTATAAGGAAAAACTGTTTTTT. This gives the protein CASKGYKEKLFF. The genes are TRBV6-1 and TRBJ1-4, with D maybe TRBD1 (5 bases). CDR3 size: 12 residues. The V end lost 7 bases, the J end lost 8 bases, and 11 bases lay between the germline ends. Looked up from germline, CDR1 is MNHNS and CDR2 is SASEGT.

This clone was counted between two and nine times. V is TRBV27 and J is TRBJ2-1; 9 positions match TRBD2. This CDR3 is 17 amino acids long. V was clipped by 0 bases and J by 3 bases; unmatched bases: 6. Germline values: CDR1 MNHEY, CDR2 SMNVEV (reference sequence). CDR3 sequence (DNA): TGTGCCAGCAGTTTATCGGGGAGACTAGCGGACTACAATGAGCAGTTCTTC. Translating gives CASSLSGRLADYNEQFF.

This clone was seen a single time. The chain carries TRBV11-2 and TRBJ1-5; perhaps TRBD1 as D (6 bases). The CDR3 covers 15 residues. V shed 2 bases and J shed 3 bases, with 11 bases lying between them. Germline assignment: CDR1 SGHAT and CDR2 FQNNGV. CDR3 coding DNA: TGTGCCAGCAGCTTATACAGGGCCCCCAATCAGCCCCAGCATTTT. It codes for CASSLYRAPNQPQHF.

This clone was observed once. This CDR3 is CASSEARGFNQPQHF. DNA of the CDR3: TGTGCCAGCAGTGAAGCGCGGGGTTTTAATCAGCCCCAGCATTTT. The chain carries TRBV6-1 and TRBJ1-5; D gene uncertain. This CDR3 is built from 15 residues. Germline-derived CDR1 and CDR2 are MNHNS and SASEGT. The V end was cut by 0 bases, the J end by 4 bases, with 10 bases between.

The gene calls are TRBV28 and TRBJ1-2, with D possibly being TRBD1 (6 bases). The CDR3 loop spans 12 amino acids. Deletions cut 11 bases from V and 4 bases from J, with 14 bases between. CDR1 is MDHEN and CDR2 is SYDVKM in the germline V gene. The CDR3 protein is CAGYTGPYGYTF. CDR3 in DNA: TGTGCCGGGTACACAGGGCCCTATGGCTACACCTTC.

The rearrangement uses TRBV11-2 and TRBJ2-7, with a weak D call TRBD1 (5 bases). The V end was cut by 3 bases, the J end by 4 bases, with 13 bases between. Germline values: CDR1 SGHAT, CDR2 FQNNGV. CDR3 size: 14 residues. CDR3: CASSLGQGTYEQYV. The CDR3 DNA is TGTGCCAGCAGCTTGGGGCAGGGTACTTACGAGCAGTACGTC.

The chain combines TRBV7-8 with TRBJ1-3, with D unclear. The V and J ends lost 1 base and 2 bases respectively, with 6 bases between them. The germline CDR1 and CDR2 sequences are SGHVS and FQNEAQ. This CDR3 is built from 14 residues. CDR3 in DNA: TGTGCCAGCAGCTTAGAGAGAGCTGGAAACACCATATATTTT. Protein product: CASSLERAGNTIYF.

The V gene is TRBV6-1, the J gene TRBJ1-1, with unresolved D. In germline, CDR1 is MNHNS, CDR2 SASEGT. The CDR3 runs to 13 residues. V lost 8 bases and J 0 bases, leaving 10 bases between the germline ends. The CDR3 bases are TGTGCCAGCGGCTTGGCCATGAACACTGAAGCTTTCTTT. Amino acid sequence: CASGLAMNTEAFF.

V usage is TRBV28 and J usage is TRBJ1-2; 7 nucleotides agree with TRBD1. Trimming took 5 bases from V and 4 from J; bases not matched to a gene: 13. The germline V gene has CDR1 MDHEN and CDR2 SYDVKM. The CDR3 is made up of 16 amino acids. DNA for the CDR3: TGTGCCAGCAGTCGTACAGGGGCGGAGGGGCTCTATGGCTACACCTTC. It yields the protein CASSRTGAEGLYGYTF.

V is TRBV28 and J is TRBJ1-2, with 9 bases that match TRBD1. Germline V gives CDR1 MDHEN, CDR2 SYDVKM. CDR3 length equals 13 residues. The CDR3 loop reads CAANRGLPYGYTF. The CDR3 DNA reads as TGTGCGGCTAACAGGGGGCTCCCCTATGGCTACACCTTC.

CDR3 in amino acids: CASSLAGGGVFGYTF. DNA for the CDR3: TGTGCCAGCAGCTTGGCCGGAGGGGGCGTATTTGGCTACACCTTC. V is TRBV5-6 and J is TRBJ1-2; 7 bases align to TRBD1. Germline CDR1 SGHDT, CDR2 YYEEEE. The CDR3 has 15 amino acids. The V gene end was trimmed by 0 bases and the J gene end by 7 bases; junction bases not matched to a gene: 9.

The chain employs TRBV5-5 and TRBJ2-7; 8 positions agree with TRBD1. Germline CDR1 reads SGHKS; CDR2 reads YYEKEE (reference sequence). V gave up 6 bases and J gave up 1 base; unmatched junction bases: 6. The CDR3 consists of 14 residues. This CDR3 is CASTHGQGSYEQYV. The CDR3 coding sequence is TGTGCCAGCACTCACGGACAGGGATCCTACGAGCAGTACGTC.

The V gene is TRBV18, the J gene TRBJ2-3; TRBD2 is a possible D gene (5 bases). V was pared by 6 bases and J by 4 bases, with 11 bases between. The CDR3 has 13 amino acids. In germline, CDR1 is KGHSH, CDR2 LQKENI. CDR3 in amino acids: CASSPTGADTQYF. DNA for the CDR3: TGTGCCAGCTCCCCTACCGGGGCAGATACGCAGTATTTT.

Only one count was recorded for this clone. This chain connects TRBV5-1 to TRBJ2-7, with TRBD1 matching 9 bases. The CDR3 loop spans 14 amino acids. Germline CDR1 and CDR2: SGHRS and YFSETQ. Trimming at V came to 3 bases and at J to 5 bases, leaving 6 bases not matched to a gene. CDR3 in DNA: TGCGCCAGCAGCTGGGGACAGGGAGGAAACGAGCAGTACTTC. This sequence encodes CASSWGQGGNEQYF.

The CDR3 protein is CASSLGRFTNTEAFF. The CDR3 DNA reads TGTGCCAGCAGCTTAGGGCGGTTTACGAACACTGAAGCTTTCTTT. The chain couples TRBV11-3 to TRBJ1-1; D unresolved. The CDR3 is made up of 15 amino acids. Germline V CDR1 and CDR2: SGHNT, YENEEA. Trimming took 1 base from V and 1 from J, leaving 10 bases between them.

This clone is a singleton in its sample. The chain recombines TRBV5-1 with TRBJ2-2; 9 bases align to TRBD2. CDR1 and CDR2 (germline): SGHRS, YFSETQ. CDR3 length equals 15 residues. Losses at the gene ends were 4 bases for V and 6 bases for J; bases not matched to a gene: 7. CDR3 region: CASSTIAGDAGELFF. The CDR3 nucleotides read TGCGCCAGCAGCACTATAGCGGGAGACGCCGGGGAGCTGTTTTTT.

The rearrangement joins TRBV6-6 to TRBJ2-7; tentatively, D is TRBD1 (5 bases). There are 13 residues in the CDR3. Trimming pared 5 bases from V and 7 bases from J, leaving 15 bases between. The V gene's germline CDR1 is MNHNY and CDR2 SVGAGI (reference sequence). The CDR3 DNA sequence: TGTGCCAGCAGTCTTACAGGAGCTATGGAGCAGTACTTC. Translation: CASSLTGAMEQYF.